This T cell receptor (beta chain) emerged from a study of Graves' ophthalmopathy and Graves' hyperthyroidism. Amplifying from RNA transcripts, the study obtained TCR beta CDR3 regions. In the first round, RT-PCR was carried out with HTBI primers, and a multiplex PCR formed the second round. A single record per CDR3 protein comes from TCRdb applying MiXCR to the multiplex PCR reads. In the table there are some 750,000 distinct CDR3 sequences, 40% of which are singletons. V was shortened by 2 bases and J by 3 bases, with 11 bases between the two germline ends. Germline V CDR1 and CDR2: SGDLS, YYNGEE. The CDR3 has 14 residues.

The material sequenced was peripheral blood. The rearrangement joins TRBV9 to TRBJ2-5, with D possibly TRBD1 on 6 matching bases. This TCR derives from an adult man with Graves' ophthalmopathy. The CDR3 protein is CASSVTGTKETQYF. DNA of the CDR3: TGTGCCAGCAGCGTCACCGGGACAAAAGAGACCCAGTACTTC.